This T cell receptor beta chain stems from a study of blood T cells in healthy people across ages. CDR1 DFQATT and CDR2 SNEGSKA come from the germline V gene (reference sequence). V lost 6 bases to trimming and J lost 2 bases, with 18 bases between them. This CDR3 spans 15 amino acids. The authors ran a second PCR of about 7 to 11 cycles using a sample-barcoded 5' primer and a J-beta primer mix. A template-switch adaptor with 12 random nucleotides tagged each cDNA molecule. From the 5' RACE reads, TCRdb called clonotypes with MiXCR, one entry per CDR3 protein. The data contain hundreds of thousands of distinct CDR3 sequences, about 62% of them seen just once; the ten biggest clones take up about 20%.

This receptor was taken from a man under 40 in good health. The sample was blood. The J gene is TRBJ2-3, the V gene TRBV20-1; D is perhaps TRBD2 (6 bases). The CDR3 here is CSAAGLQISTDTQYF. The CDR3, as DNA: TGCAGTGCGGCGGGACTTCAAATTTCCACAGATACGCAGTATTTT.